Shown below are 10 T cell receptor beta chains from a single sample sequenced in a study of metastatic and nonmetastatic thyroid tumors. MiXCR re-clonotyped the PCR reads for TCRdb. The sample has about 24,000 clones; 13% are singletons. Each patient came to thyroid surgery without any prior treatment (of any kind). Material: blood. The receptors come from a female donor with papillary thyroid cancer or a benign thyroid nodule (not recorded which). Some clones in this sample may be carry-over from other donors' samples.

This clone was observed many times. J is TRBJ2-5 and V is TRBV20-1; TRBD2 agrees at 8 bases. The germline gives CDR1 DFQATT, CDR2 SNEGSKA (reference sequence). The CDR3 is 15 amino acids. Trimming at V came to 2 bases and at J to 1 base, leaving 6 bases not matched to a gene. Written as DNA, the CDR3 is TGCAGTGCTAGAAACTTAGCGGGATCCCAAGAGACCCAGTACTTC. This translates into CSARNLAGSQETQYF.

This clone was counted many times. V gene TRBV25-1 combines with J gene TRBJ1-2, with D perhaps matching TRBD1 (6 bases). The CDR3 runs 14 residues. Germline CDR1 reads MGHDK; CDR2 reads SYGVNS. V was shortened by 2 bases and J by 2 bases, with 9 bases between the two germline ends. CDR3: CASSEGGGNYGYTF. Here the CDR3 DNA reads TGTGCCAGCAGTGAAGGGGGGGGCAACTATGGCTACACCTTC.

This clone was observed at least ten times. The chain joins TRBV7-9 to TRBJ1-1, with TRBD1 identical over 7 bases. This CDR3 is 13 amino acids long. V shed 7 bases and J 5 bases; nucleotides not matched to a gene: 7. Germline loops: CDR1 SEHNR, CDR2 FQNEAQ (reference sequence). In DNA, the CDR3 is TGTGCCAGCACGCAGACAGGGCTAACTGAAGCTTTCTTT. It is translated as CASTQTGLTEAFF.

This clone was seen ten or more times. This chain uses TRBV10-3 with TRBJ2-5; unclear D gene. The CDR3 spans 14 residues. Deletions cut 6 bases from V and 5 bases from J, with 16 bases between. Per germline, CDR1 ENHRY and CDR2 SYGVKD. CDR3 protein: CAIREDGSGETQYF. The CDR3 DNA reads as TGTGCCATCAGAGAGGACGGGTCTGGCGAGACCCAGTACTTC.

Many counts were recorded for this clone. The CDR3 sequence is CASTEGYRNEQFF. CDR3 sequence (DNA): TGTGCCAGCACGGAAGGTTATCGCAATGAGCAGTTCTTC. The rearrangement uses TRBV6-4 and TRBJ2-1; D unclear. Trimming pared 7 bases from V and 6 bases from J, leaving 13 bases between. The CDR3 runs 13 residues. The germline CDR1 and CDR2 sequences are MRHNA and SNTAGT.

This clone is judged medium-sized. The chain is built from TRBV6-1 and TRBJ2-7, with a weak D call TRBD1 (7 bases). Trimming shortened V by 6 bases and J by 3 bases, and 15 bases separated the two germline ends. Germline CDR1 and CDR2: MNHNS and SASEGT. The CDR3 is 14 residues long. The CDR3 DNA reads TGTGCCAGCAGCGGGACCCAGGGGGGCTACGAGCAGTACTTC. It codes for CASSGTQGGYEQYF.

This clone was recorded a few times. The chain couples TRBV20-1 to TRBJ2-4; weak D call: TRBD2 (5 bases). Trimming pared 1 base from V and 7 bases from J, leaving 11 bases between. Per germline, CDR1 DFQATT and CDR2 SNEGSKA (reference sequence). This CDR3 region has 13 residues. In DNA, the CDR3 is TGCAGTGCTAGAGTTGCGGGCTGGAACATTCAGTACTTC. Encoded protein: CSARVAGWNIQYF.

This clone was observed at least ten times. The V and J genes are TRBV27 and TRBJ2-3; D possibly corresponds to TRBD2 (6 bases). Germline V gene data show CDR1 as MNHEY and CDR2 as SMNVEV (reference sequence). V lost 3 bases, J lost 6 bases, and 10 bases lay in between. There are 13 residues in the CDR3. The CDR3 is CASSFVGRDTQYF. The CDR3 DNA is TGTGCCAGCAGTTTCGTAGGGAGGGATACGCAGTATTTT.

This clone appeared many times. The chain is built from TRBV30 and TRBJ1-3, with D possibly being TRBD1 (5 bases). Germline V gene sequence: CDR1 GTSNPN, CDR2 SVGIG (reference sequence). V was pared by 0 bases and J by 2 bases, with 8 bases between. This CDR3 region has 14 residues. The CDR3 loop reads CAWSVGGAGNTIYF. The CDR3 DNA sequence: TGTGCCTGGAGTGTTGGGGGGGCTGGAAACACCATATATTTT.

This clone was counted ten times or more. The chain is built from TRBV18 and TRBJ2-3; no reliable D call. The length of the CDR3 is 14 residues. Deletions cut 2 bases from V and 2 bases from J, with 8 bases between. Germline loops: CDR1 KGHSH, CDR2 LQKENI. CDR3 in DNA: TGTGCCAGCTCACCATCGATGGTCACAGATACGCAGTATTTT. Protein: CASSPSMVTDTQYF.